The T cell receptor beta chain under discussion was sequenced for a study of Ad26.COV2.S vaccination and SARS-CoV-2 variants. Study overall: Once or twice, 56 days apart, Ad26.COV2.S was delivered intramuscularly.

Looked up from germline, CDR1 is SGHVS and CDR2 is FQNEAQ. The ends lost 5 bases at V and 8 bases at J; junction bases unmatched: 10. The CDR3 sequence is 16 residues long. Sequencing used immunoSEQ multiplex PCR; TCRdb keeps in-frame clones, though not all of them. This sample yields about 400,000 clones, of which about 85% are seen a single time; more than 3% belongs to the top ten. Specified treatment: some 20 received Ad26.COV2.S at low or high dose, single or two shots; about 5 received placebo; per-sample allocation not given. The investigators took samples on day 63 after the first vaccine or placebo injection. Vaccination used an Ad26 vector expressing Wuhan-strain SARS-CoV-2 spike.

This chain joins TRBV7-8 and TRBJ1-4; 11 nucleotides line up with TRBD1. The receptor was derived from a person between 18 and 60 years old who received the Ad26.COV2.S COVID-19 vaccine or a placebo. Sequencing used peripheral blood, obtained in a trial of Ad26.COV2.S vaccine versus placebo. CDR3 sequence: CASSPTAGTGGEKLFF. The CDR3 region has the DNA TGTGCCAGCAGCCCTACGGCGGGGACAGGGGGAGAAAAACTGTTTTTT.